The 3 T cell receptor beta chains below come from one sample, sequenced in a study of T-cell reconstitution after alpha-beta-depleted transplantation in children (dated by TCRdb to 2015 to 2016). The library was generated by PCR. Sequencing was carried out with an Illumina HiSeq 2500. To normalize quantification of the TCRbeta repertoire, the TCR libraries were built with molecular barcoding that relied on unique molecular identifiers. TCRdb reworked the public reads: Q25 trimming with fastp, MiXCR clone assembly, productive beta chains retained. Each record represents a unique CDR3 protein, reported with the most common genes and DNA among its rows. The sample contains around 530,000 distinct CDR3 sequences, 32% of them found a single time. The ten largest clones add up to approximately 2.3% of the sample. Specimen: PBMCs from the stem cell graft donor, collected from the stem cell graft. The origin of the receptors is a human donor who donated a stem cell graft to a child with aplastic anemia.

This sequence joins TRBV10-3 and TRBJ1-5, with 9 bases aligning to TRBD1. The CDR3 contains 14 residues. Per germline, CDR1 ENHRY and CDR2 SYGVKD. The J segment lost 0 bases and the V segment lost 10 bases, leaving 4 bases of the junction unmatched. Here the CDR3 DNA reads TGTGCCACCCGGACAGGGGATAGCAATCAGCCCCAGCATTTT. The encoded protein is CATRTGDSNQPQHF.

The chain is built from TRBV27 and TRBJ1-1; TRBD1 might be the D (5 bases). The CDR3 is 17 residues long. CDR1 and CDR2 from the germline V gene are MNHEY and SMNVEV (reference sequence). V was trimmed by 6 bases and J by 5 bases, leaving 25 bases between them. For the CDR3, the DNA is TGTGCCAGCAGAGAACTTTACGCATTGGGGGATCAGACTGAAGCTTTCTTT. Its translation: CASRELYALGDQTEAFF.

This chain joins TRBV25-1 and TRBJ2-7; perhaps D is TRBD1 or TRBD2 (5 bases each). CDR1 is MGHDK, CDR2 SYGVNS, per germline. The CDR3 extends over 17 amino acids. V lost 3 bases, J lost 3 bases, and 21 bases lay in between. CDR3: CASSEAPEGEGRYEQYV. DNA of the CDR3: TGTGCCAGCAGTGAGGCCCCCGAGGGAGAGGGGCGCTACGAGCAGTACGTC.